This T cell receptor (beta chain) was observed in a study of patients and donors after allogeneic stem cell transplantation. Turning to this clonotype: One junction end disagrees with the germline gene, perhaps due to a read error.

CDR3 length equals 14 residues. In germline, CDR1 is SGHNT, CDR2 YYREEE (reference sequence). TCRdb independently ran MiXCR on the RT-PCR reads; one entry per CDR3 protein. The sample lists fewer than 500,000 distinct CDR3 sequences, around 16% occurring once. This chain joins TRBV5-4 and TRBJ2-1; no definite D call. The source is a human donor who was either an allogeneic HSCT recipient or a stem cell or donor lymphocyte infusion donor (not recorded which). It is not recorded whose cells these are; they may come from a transplant donor. What was sequenced was blood, either unsorted or a sorted T cell fraction (not recorded which). The CDR3 DNA is TGTGCCAGGAGCTATCGGCCCGGCGGCAATGAGCAGTTCTTC. Translated, it gives CARSYRPGGNEQFF.